The 4 T cell receptor beta chains below come from one sample, sequenced in a study of blood T cell repertoires in COVID-19. The table came from immunoSEQ multiplex PCR; TCRdb's copy has only in-frame clones and leaves some out. This table has about 360,000 clones, around 87% appearing once. The sample was peripheral blood. Receptors originate from a human donor in a cohort sampled during active COVID-19.

This sequence joins TRBV10-3 and TRBJ2-7; the D is unclear. Between the trimmed V and J ends, which lost 2 bases and 4 bases, there was a span of 9 bases. The CDR3 is 13 residues long. Germline V gene lookup returns CDR1 ENHRY and CDR2 SYGVKD. The CDR3 is CAISENRYYEQYF. The CDR3 DNA reads TGTGCCATCAGTGAGAACAGATATTACGAGCAGTACTTC.

This clone was seen once. The chain is built from TRBV27 and TRBJ1-1; 11 positions match TRBD1. J gave up 3 bases and V 7 bases, and 10 bases lay outside the gene matches. CDR3 length: 16 amino acids. Per the germline V gene, CDR1 is MNHEY and CDR2 is SMNVEV (reference sequence). CDR3 nucleotides: TGTGCCAGCATCTACGGACAGGGGGCGGCGGACACTGAAGCTTTCTTT. As protein: CASIYGQGAADTEAFF.

The gene calls are TRBV5-1 and TRBJ2-5; 7 nucleotides align to TRBD1. Germline trimming cut 1 base from V and 5 bases from J; bases unmatched to any gene: 14. Germline-derived CDR1 and CDR2 are SGHRS and YFSETQ. The CDR3 length is 17 residues. For the CDR3, the DNA is TGCGCCAGCAGCTTGACGCCGAAGGGGGCATCCGATGAGACCCAGTACTTC. As protein: CASSLTPKGASDETQYF.

The chain recombines TRBV7-3 with TRBJ2-3; 8 nucleotides line up with TRBD1. Germline CDR1 is SGHTA and CDR2 is FQGTGA. This CDR3 region has 17 residues. V was clipped by 5 bases and J by 3 bases; unmatched bases: 13. The CDR3 here is CASSPKPGTGKTDTQYF. In nucleotides, the CDR3 is TGTGCCAGCAGCCCCAAGCCGGGGACAGGCAAGACAGATACGCAGTATTTT.